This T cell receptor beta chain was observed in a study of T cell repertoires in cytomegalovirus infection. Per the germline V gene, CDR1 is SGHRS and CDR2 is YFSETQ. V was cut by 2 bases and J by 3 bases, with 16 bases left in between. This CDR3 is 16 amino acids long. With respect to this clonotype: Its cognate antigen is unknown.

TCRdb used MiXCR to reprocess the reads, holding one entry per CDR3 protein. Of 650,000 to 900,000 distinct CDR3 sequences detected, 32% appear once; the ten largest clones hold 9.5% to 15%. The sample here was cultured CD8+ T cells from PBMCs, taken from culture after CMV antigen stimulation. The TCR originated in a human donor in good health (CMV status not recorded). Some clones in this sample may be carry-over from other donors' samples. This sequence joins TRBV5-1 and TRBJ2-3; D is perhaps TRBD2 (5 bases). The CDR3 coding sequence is TGCGCCAGCAGCTTAGCGGACCTTGGACCTACAGATACGCAGTATTTT. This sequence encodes CASSLADLGPTDTQYF.